This TCR beta chain was captured in a study of blood T cells in healthy people across ages. Points from the study as a whole: A greater number of naive CD4+ cells and higher diversity distinguished long-lived donors from aged donors.

This CDR3 has 14 residues. Trimming cost V 0 bases and J 11 bases; bases outside gene matches: 7. Germline CDR1 LGHNA, CDR2 YSLEER. The second PCR ran roughly 6 to 11 cycles with a sample-barcoded 5' primer and J-beta primers. TCRdb re-called the 5' RACE reads through MiXCR, storing one row per CDR3 protein. Of under 1,100,000 distinct CDR3 sequences listed, approximately 25% were seen once; the top ten hold around 0.7%. This clonotype came up a few times. Its target is unknown. Separately, the same data were catalogued under a study of T cells of mothers and their children. Per that study: cDNA synthesis used all extracted RNA, roughly 1.6 ug per 15 ul. Persistent microchimeric T cell clones were sought, and none were detected.

The genes are TRBV4-3 and TRBJ2-1, with 7 bases lining up with TRBD2. Sequencing used blood. The clonotype was recovered from a girl under 10 years old in good health. The CDR3 DNA reads TGCGCCAGCAGCCAAGATATCCAGACTAGCCAGCAGTTCTTC. This encodes CASSQDIQTSQQFF.